This TCR beta chain was sequenced during a study of identical twins. Concerning this clonotype itself: The antigen is unknown.

Via MiXCR, TCRdb re-called the 5' RACE reads, giving one row per CDR3 protein. The table includes about 530,000 distinct CDR3 sequences, 13% to 15% detected once. General study findings and limits: Out-of-frame alpha sequences common to twins exhibited a surplus of low generation probability. Out-of-frame sharing of TCR alpha in monozygotic twins was underestimated by models.

Trimming stripped 7 bases from V and 0 bases from J, with 11 bases between. The CDR3 sequence is 14 residues long. Germline CDR1 and CDR2: MNHEY and SMNVEV (reference sequence). The same data also went into a second study, on yellow fever vaccine responses in identical twins.

V gene TRBV27 combines with J gene TRBJ2-3; D gene uncertain. This sequence was found in a woman aged 18-29 years in good health. The material sequenced was CD4+ T cells sorted from blood. CDR3 DNA: TGTGCCAGCATCGACTCCCGAAGCACAGATACGCAGTATTTT. The encoded protein is CASIDSRSTDTQYF.